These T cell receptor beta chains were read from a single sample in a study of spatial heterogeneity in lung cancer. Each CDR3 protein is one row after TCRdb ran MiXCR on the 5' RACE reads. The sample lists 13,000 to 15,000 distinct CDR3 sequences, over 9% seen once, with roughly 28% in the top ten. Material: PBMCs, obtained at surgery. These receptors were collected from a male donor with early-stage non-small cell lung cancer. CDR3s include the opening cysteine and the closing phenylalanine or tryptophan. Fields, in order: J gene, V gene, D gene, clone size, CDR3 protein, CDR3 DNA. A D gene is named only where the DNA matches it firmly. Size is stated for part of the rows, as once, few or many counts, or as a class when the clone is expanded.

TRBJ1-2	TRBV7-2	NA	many	CASSFTAYGYTF	TGTGCCAGCAGCTTTACAGCCTATGGCTACACCTTC
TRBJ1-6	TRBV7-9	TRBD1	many	CASSYTGGSSPLHF	TGTGCCAGCAGCTATACAGGGGGGAGTTCACCCCTCCACTTT
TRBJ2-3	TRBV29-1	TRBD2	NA	CSVVAGGPRTPTDTQYF	TGCAGCGTTGTGGCGGGAGGGCCCCGTACCCCCACAGATACGCAGTATTTT
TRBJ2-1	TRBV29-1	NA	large	CSVEGVGMRSNEQFF	TGCAGCGTTGAAGGGGTCGGGATGAGAAGCAATGAGCAGTTCTTC
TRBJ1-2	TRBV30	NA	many	CAWSVLGGAYGYTF	TGTGCCTGGAGTGTACTAGGCGGCGCCTATGGCTACACCTTC
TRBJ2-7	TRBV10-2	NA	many	CASSFTSSYEQYF	TGCGCCAGCAGTTTCACTAGCTCCTACGAGCAGTACTTC
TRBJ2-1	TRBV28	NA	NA	CASSFDSLRSSYNEQFF	TGTGCCAGCAGTTTTGACAGTCTAAGGAGCTCCTACAATGAGCAGTTCTTC
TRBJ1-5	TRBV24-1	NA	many	CATSDNSGVRPQHF	TGTGCCACCAGTGACAACAGTGGGGTAAGGCCCCAGCATTTT
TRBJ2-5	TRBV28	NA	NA	CASSFLTGGETQYF	TGTGCCAGCAGTTTCTTGACGGGTGGAGAGACCCAGTACTTC
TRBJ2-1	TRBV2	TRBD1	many	CASREDRTTYNEQFF	TGTGCCAGCAGAGAGGACAGGACCACCTACAATGAGCAGTTCTTC
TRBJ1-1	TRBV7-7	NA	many	CASSSPTNTEAFF	TGTGCCAGCAGCTCCCCCACAAACACTGAAGCTTTCTTT
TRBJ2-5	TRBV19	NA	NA	CASSIAGETQYF	TGTGCCAGTAGTATCGCGGGGGAGACCCAGTACTTC
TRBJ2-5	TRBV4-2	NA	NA	CASSQDPVGQETQYF	TGTGCCAGCAGCCAAGATCCCGTGGGACAAGAGACCCAGTACTTC
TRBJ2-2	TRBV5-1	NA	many	CASSGGTTGELFF	TGCGCCAGCAGCGGCGGGACAACCGGGGAGCTGTTTTTT
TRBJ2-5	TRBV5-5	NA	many	CASSFRQGVGSSGRQETQYF	TGTGCCAGCAGCTTTCGACAGGGGGTAGGGTCTAGCGGGAGACAAGAGACCCAGTACTTC
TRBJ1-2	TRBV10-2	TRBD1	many	CASSEGLGQGMRYTF	TGCGCCAGCAGTGAGGGACTGGGACAGGGAATGCGCTACACCTTC
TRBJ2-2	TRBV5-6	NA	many	CASSLETGWNTGELFF	TGTGCCAGCAGCTTGGAAACAGGGTGGAACACCGGGGAGCTGTTTTTT
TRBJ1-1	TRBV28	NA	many	CASSLQGTEAFF	TGTGCCAGCAGTCTACAGGGAACTGAAGCTTTCTTT
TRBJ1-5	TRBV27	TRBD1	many	CASGGTGTNQPQHF	TGTGCCAGCGGTGGGACAGGGACAAATCAGCCCCAGCATTTT
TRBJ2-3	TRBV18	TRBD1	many	CASSPLAGGMDTQYF	TGTGCCAGCTCACCACTGGCAGGGGGAATGGATACGCAGTATTTT
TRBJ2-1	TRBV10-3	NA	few	CAISTLTGYNEQFF	TGTGCCATCAGTACCCTGACGGGCTACAATGAGCAGTTCTTC
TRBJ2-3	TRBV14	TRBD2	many	CASSHRRTSGRADTQYF	TGTGCCAGCAGCCACCGAAGGACTAGCGGGAGGGCAGATACGCAGTATTTT
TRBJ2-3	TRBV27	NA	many	CASARTGTDTQYF	TGTGCCAGCGCTCGGACAGGCACAGATACGCAGTATTTT
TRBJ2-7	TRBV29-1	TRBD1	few	CSVSRGQAYEQYF	TGCAGCGTTAGTAGAGGACAGGCCTACGAGCAGTACTTC
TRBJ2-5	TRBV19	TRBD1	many	CASSPTGTGEETQYF	TGTGCCAGTAGTCCCACCGGGACAGGGGAAGAGACCCAGTACTTC
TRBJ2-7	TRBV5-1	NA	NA	CASSFDTGNGEQYF	TGCGCCAGCAGCTTCGATACAGGGAATGGCGAGCAGTACTTC
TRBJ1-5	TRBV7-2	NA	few	CASSYIMSRDQPQHF	TGTGCCAGCAGCTACATTATGAGCCGGGATCAGCCCCAGCATTTT
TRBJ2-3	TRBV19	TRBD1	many	CASSMQGVDTQYF	TGTGCCAGTAGTATGCAGGGGGTTGATACGCAGTATTTT
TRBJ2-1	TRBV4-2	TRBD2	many	CASSSTGTSGSPEQFF	TGTGCCAGCAGTTCTACCGGGACTAGCGGGAGTCCTGAGCAGTTCTTC
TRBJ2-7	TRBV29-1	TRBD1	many	CSVKEPGQGAGEQYF	TGCAGCGTGAAAGAGCCGGGACAGGGGGCTGGCGAGCAGTACTTC
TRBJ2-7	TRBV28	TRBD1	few	CASSFGQGFYEQYF	TGTGCCAGCAGTTTCGGACAGGGTTTTTACGAGCAGTACTTC
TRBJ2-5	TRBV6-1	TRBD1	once	CATSEQGLSETQYF	TGTGCCACTTCCGAACAGGGGTTGTCAGAGACCCAGTACTTC
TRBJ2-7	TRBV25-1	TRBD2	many	CASSGSGNYEQYF	TGTGCCAGCAGTGGGAGCGGGAATTACGAGCAGTACTTC
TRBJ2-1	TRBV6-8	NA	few	CASSSNFGSYNEQFF	TGTGCCAGCAGTTCCAACTTCGGCTCCTACAATGAGCAGTTCTTC
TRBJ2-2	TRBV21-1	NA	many	CASSNTSGWSTGELFF	TGTGCCAGCAGCAACACTAGCGGGTGGAGTACCGGGGAGCTGTTTTTT
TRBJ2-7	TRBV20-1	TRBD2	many	CSAPSGIAYEQYF	TGCAGTGCTCCAAGCGGGATTGCCTACGAGCAGTACTTC
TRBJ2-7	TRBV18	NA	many	CASSPATDLEQYF	TGTGCCAGCTCACCGGCTACTGACCTCGAGCAGTACTTC
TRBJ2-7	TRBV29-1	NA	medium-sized	CSVRDGFYEQYF	TGCAGCGTTAGGGACGGGTTCTACGAGCAGTACTTC
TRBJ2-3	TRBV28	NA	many	CASSLSGPDTQYF	TGTGCCAGCAGTTTGTCTGGGCCAGATACGCAGTATTTT
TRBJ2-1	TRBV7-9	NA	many	CASSWDSLDGGLKQFF	TGTGCCAGCAGCTGGGACAGCCTCGACGGGGGGTTGAAGCAGTTCTTC
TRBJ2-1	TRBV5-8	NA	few	CASSPGGIVGGNEQFF	TGTGCCAGCAGCCCCGGTGGGATAGTCGGCGGCAATGAGCAGTTCTTC
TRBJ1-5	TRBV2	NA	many	CASSPTGSNQPQHF	TGTGCCAGCAGTCCGACGGGTAGCAATCAGCCCCAGCATTTT
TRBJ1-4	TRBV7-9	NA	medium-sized	CASSPKQRLGEKLFF	TGTGCCAGCAGCCCTAAACAGCGGCTGGGGGAAAAACTGTTTTTT
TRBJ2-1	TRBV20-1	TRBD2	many	CSASRPGLAGGRGYNEQFF	TGCAGTGCTTCGCGACCGGGACTAGCGGGAGGGCGTGGATACAATGAGCAGTTCTTC
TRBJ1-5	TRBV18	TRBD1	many	CASSPLQGIGGNQPQHF	TGTGCCAGCTCACCCTTACAGGGGATAGGAGGGAATCAGCCCCAGCATTTT
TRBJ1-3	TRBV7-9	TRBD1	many	CASSFTRTGGWDTIYF	TGTGCCAGCAGCTTCACACGGACAGGGGGCTGGGACACCATATATTTT
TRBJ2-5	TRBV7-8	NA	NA	CASSLDNQETQYF	TGTGCCAGCAGCTTAGACAACCAAGAGACCCAGTACTTC
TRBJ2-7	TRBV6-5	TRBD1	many	CASSLRDRLYEQYF	TGTGCCAGCAGCCTCCGGGACAGGCTCTACGAGCAGTACTTC
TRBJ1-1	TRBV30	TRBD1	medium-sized	CAWSPGVQQGGPEAFF	TGTGCCTGGAGCCCCGGGGTACAACAGGGGGGCCCTGAAGCTTTCTTT
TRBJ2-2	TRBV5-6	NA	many	CASSFVTGELFF	TGTGCCAGCAGCTTTGTAACCGGGGAGCTGTTTTTT
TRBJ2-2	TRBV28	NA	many	CASSGGLAGELFF	TGTGCCAGCAGTGGGGGTTTGGCCGGGGAGCTGTTTTTT
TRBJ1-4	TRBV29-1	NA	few	CSVGQGYGLFF	TGCAGCGTTGGCCAGGGGTACGGACTGTTTTTT
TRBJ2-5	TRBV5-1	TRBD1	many	CASSLSRTGGISETQYF	TGCGCCAGCAGCTTGTCACGGACAGGGGGAATTTCGGAGACCCAGTACTTC
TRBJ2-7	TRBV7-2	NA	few	CASSLEAGPWEQYF	TGTGCCAGCAGCTTAGAGGCGGGGCCGTGGGAGCAGTACTTC
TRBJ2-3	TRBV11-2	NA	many	CASSLDLRPTTDTQYF	TGTGCCAGCAGCTTAGATCTTCGGCCGACCACAGATACGCAGTATTTT
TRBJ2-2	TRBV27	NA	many	CTSSLISGLGELFF	TGCACCAGCAGTCTCATCTCGGGCCTGGGGGAGCTGTTTTTT
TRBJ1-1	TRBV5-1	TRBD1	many	CASSLDRAFAFF	TGCGCCAGCAGCCTGGACAGGGCGTTTGCTTTCTTT
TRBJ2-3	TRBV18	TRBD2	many	CASRTSGRADTQYF	TGTGCCAGCCGGACTAGCGGGAGGGCCGATACGCAGTATTTT
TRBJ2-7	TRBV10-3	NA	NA	CTTTSAGEQYF	TGTACCACCACGTCAGCTGGCGAGCAGTACTTC